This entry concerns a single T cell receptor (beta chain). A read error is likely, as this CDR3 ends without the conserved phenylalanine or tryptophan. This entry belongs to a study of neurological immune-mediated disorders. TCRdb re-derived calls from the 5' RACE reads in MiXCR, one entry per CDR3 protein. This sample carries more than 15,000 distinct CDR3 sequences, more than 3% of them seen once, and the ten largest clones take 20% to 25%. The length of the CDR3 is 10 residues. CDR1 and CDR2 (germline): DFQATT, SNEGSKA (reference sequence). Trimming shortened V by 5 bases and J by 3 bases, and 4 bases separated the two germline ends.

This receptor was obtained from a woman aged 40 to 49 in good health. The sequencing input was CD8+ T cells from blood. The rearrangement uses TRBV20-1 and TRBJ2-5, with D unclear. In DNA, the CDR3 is TGCAGTGCTCGAAAAGAGACCCAGTACGTC. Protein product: CSARKETQYV.